This T cell receptor (beta chain) comes out of a study of cytomegalovirus exposure and HLA in healthy donors. Generated by immunoSEQ multiplex PCR, the TCRdb table keeps only in-frame clones and is missing some. The sample consists of 200,000 to 250,000 clones, 70% to 90% of them appearing once. The CDR3 has 14 amino acids. CDR1 is MNHEY, CDR2 SVGAGI, per germline. Trimming took 5 bases from V and 3 from J, leaving 10 bases between them. This TCR derives from a woman in her late teens or twenties in good health and CMV-seronegative. The rearrangement links TRBV6-5 to TRBJ2-2; possible D gene TRBD1, 6 bases. Sequencing used PBMCs. CDR3 sequence (DNA): TGTGCCAGCAGTCGGACAGTGGACACCGGGGAGCTGTTTTTT. Its protein product is CASSRTVDTGELFF.